Reported below is one TCR beta chain. This sample was taken from a study of T cell changes during pregnancy in multiple sclerosis. Germline V gene data show CDR1 as SGHRS and CDR2 as YFSETQ. The CDR3 consists of 16 residues. Germline trimming cut 0 bases from V and 6 bases from J; bases unmatched to any gene: 7. Some clones are missing from TCRdb's copy, which holds only in-frame ones; the method was immunoSEQ multiplex PCR. The table has around 30,000 clones, approximately 94% seen once; the top ten hold around 0.74%. Sequences were derived from CD4+ T cells from peripheral blood mononuclear cells, sampled in the first trimester of pregnancy. The clonotype originates from a female donor with multiple sclerosis, enrolled in a pregnancy study. The chain couples TRBV5-1 to TRBJ2-1; 9 bases match TRBD2. Here the CDR3 reads CASSLDGAGGVNEQFF. The CDR3 bases are TGCGCCAGCAGCTTGGATGGGGCGGGGGGGGTCAATGAGCAGTTCTTC.